This is a list of T cell receptor beta chains from one sample in a study of CD4+ T cells in melanoma. Generated by immunoSEQ multiplex PCR, the TCRdb table keeps only in-frame clones and is missing some. The sample includes 15,000 to 20,000 clones, roughly 80% of them seen just once. Sequenced: cells from a culture (not recorded whether cultured in vitro). These receptors came from a human donor with melanoma. Both conserved end residues are part of each CDR3. D genes are given only for firm matches. Only some rows state a clone size, as once, few, many or a class for expanded clones.

V: TRBV18; size: -; length: 14; J: TRBJ2-7; D: -; DNA: TGTGCCAGCTCACCAGCGGGACGGCTCTACGAGCAGTACTTC; CDR3: CASSPAGRLYEQYF
V: TRBV2; size: -; length: 14; J: TRBJ1-6; D: -; DNA: TGTGCCAGCATAGGACAGTCCTATAATTCACCCCTCCACTTT; CDR3: CASIGQSYNSPLHF
V: TRBV5-6; size: -; length: 17; J: TRBJ2-1; D: TRBD2; DNA: TGTGCCAGCAGCGCCTTGACTAGCGGGGGGGTCTACAATGAGCAGTTCTTC; CDR3: CASSALTSGGVYNEQFF
V: TRBV19; size: -; length: 15; J: TRBJ2-3; D: TRBD1; DNA: TGTGCCAGTAGGGCCGCAGGGGGCAGTGCAGATACGCAGTATTTT; CDR3: CASRAAGGSADTQYF
V: TRBV7-9; size: -; length: 13; J: TRBJ1-5; D: -; DNA: TGTGCCAGCAGCTTAGGGGTGAACCAGCCCCAGCATTTT; CDR3: CASSLGVNQPQHF
V: TRBV11-3; size: -; length: 15; J: TRBJ2-1; D: TRBD1; DNA: TGTGCCAGCAGCTTGGGGACAGGGGCCTACAATGAGCAGTTCTTC; CDR3: CASSLGTGAYNEQFF
V: TRBV5-1; size: -; length: 13; J: TRBJ2-3; D: -; DNA: TGCGCCAGCAGGAGAGACAGCACAGATACGCAGTATTTT; CDR3: CASRRDSTDTQYF
V: TRBV15; size: -; length: 15; J: TRBJ1-2; D: -; DNA: TGTGCCACCAGCAGAGATAGGACAGCGTTTTTAGGCTACACCTTC; CDR3: CATSRDRTAFLGYTF
V: TRBV6-5; size: few; length: 15; J: TRBJ2-7; D: TRBD1; DNA: TGTGCCAGCAGTAATCCGGGACAGGGGCTTGTAAAGCAGTACTTC; CDR3: CASSNPGQGLVKQYF
V: TRBV19; size: few; length: 12; J: TRBJ1-2; D: -; DNA: TGTGCCAGTAGTGGTCAGGTCGATGGCTACACCTTC; CDR3: CASSGQVDGYTF
V: TRBV1; size: -; length: 16; J: TRBJ1-6; D: -; DNA: TGCACCAGCAGCCAGGATCACTGGATAGATAATTCACCCCTCCACTTT; CDR3: CTSSQDHWIDNSPLHF
V: TRBV5-1; size: few; length: 16; J: TRBJ2-2; D: -; DNA: TGCGCCAGCAGCTTGGGTGCAGCAGTAAACACCGGGGAGCTGTTTTTT; CDR3: CASSLGAAVNTGELFF
V: TRBV18; size: -; length: 16; J: TRBJ1-3; D: -; DNA: TGTGCCAGCTCACCCGGGGGCCCCTACTCTGGAAACACCATATATTTT; CDR3: CASSPGGPYSGNTIYF
V: TRBV19; size: -; length: 13; J: TRBJ2-5; D: TRBD1; DNA: TGTGCCAGTACTGACAGGGGGCGAAAGACCCAGTACTTC; CDR3: CASTDRGRKTQYF
V: TRBV9; size: -; length: 15; J: TRBJ1-2; D: TRBD1; DNA: TGTGCCAGCAGCGTTCAGGACAGGGTCCCGGAGGGCTACACCTTC; CDR3: CASSVQDRVPEGYTF
V: TRBV7-9; size: -; length: 12; J: TRBJ2-5; D: -; DNA: TGTGCCAGCAGCTACATGGGGGAGACCCAGTACTTC; CDR3: CASSYMGETQYF
V: TRBV6-6; size: once; length: 13; J: TRBJ2-7; D: -; DNA: TGTGCCAGCAGTTACTCGGAACCCTCCGAGCAGTACTTC; CDR3: CASSYSEPSEQYF
V: TRBV7-3; size: -; length: 12; J: TRBJ2-2; D: -; DNA: TGTGCCAGCAGCTTGTCCGCCGGGGAGCTGTTTTTT; CDR3: CASSLSAGELFF
V: TRBV7-6; size: -; length: 13; J: TRBJ1-6; D: -; DNA: TGTGCCAGCAGCCTCATGTCGGCTTCACCCCTCCACTTT; CDR3: CASSLMSASPLHF
V: TRBV18; size: -; length: 13; J: TRBJ1-4; D: -; DNA: TGTGCCAGCTCACCCCAGACTAATGAAAAACTGTTTTTT; CDR3: CASSPQTNEKLFF
V: TRBV7-3; size: -; length: 13; J: TRBJ2-7; D: TRBD1; DNA: TGTGCCAGCAGCTGGGACAGGGGAGGCGAGCAGTACTTC; CDR3: CASSWDRGGEQYF
V: TRBV5-1; size: -; length: 15; J: TRBJ1-6; D: -; DNA: TGCGCCAGCAGCTGGGACGGGACCTATAATTCACCCCTCCACTTT; CDR3: CASSWDGTYNSPLHF
V: TRBV11-2; size: -; length: 13; J: TRBJ1-1; D: -; DNA: TGTGCCAGCAGCTTAGCGGGACACGCTGAAGCTTTCTTT; CDR3: CASSLAGHAEAFF
V: TRBV18; size: -; length: 18; J: TRBJ1-1; D: -; DNA: TGTGCCAGCTCACCACGTCAACAGGGAGGAGTTATGAACACTGAAGCTTTCTTT; CDR3: CASSPRQQGGVMNTEAFF